This TCR beta chain is drawn from a study of cytomegalovirus exposure and HLA in healthy donors. Across the study: Prior work identified around 110 million unique TCR beta sequences in about 179 million T cells.

Unmatched junction bases numbered 5, after V lost 6 bases and J lost 2 bases. Germline lookup yields CDR1 ENHRY and CDR2 SYGVKD. The length of the CDR3 is 15 residues. This clone has just one count. Its antigen remains unidentified. Regarding the study as a whole: As confirmed in vitro, three CMV-associated chains were specific for CMV antigens. Highly shared variants forming one cluster were likely a sequencing artifact.

The study ran its PCR with 60 Vbeta and 13 Jbeta primers. Generated by immunoSEQ multiplex PCR, the TCRdb table keeps only in-frame clones and is missing some. The sample has over 130,000 clones, about three quarters seen once. The sample consisted of PBMCs. The V and J genes are TRBV10-3 and TRBJ2-3; TRBD1 matches at 10 bases. This receptor was obtained from a woman aged 25 to 39 in good health and CMV-seronegative. CDR3 in DNA: TGTGCCATCAGGGGACAGGGGCTTTCCACAGATACGCAGTATTTT. Translation: CAIRGQGLSTDTQYF.